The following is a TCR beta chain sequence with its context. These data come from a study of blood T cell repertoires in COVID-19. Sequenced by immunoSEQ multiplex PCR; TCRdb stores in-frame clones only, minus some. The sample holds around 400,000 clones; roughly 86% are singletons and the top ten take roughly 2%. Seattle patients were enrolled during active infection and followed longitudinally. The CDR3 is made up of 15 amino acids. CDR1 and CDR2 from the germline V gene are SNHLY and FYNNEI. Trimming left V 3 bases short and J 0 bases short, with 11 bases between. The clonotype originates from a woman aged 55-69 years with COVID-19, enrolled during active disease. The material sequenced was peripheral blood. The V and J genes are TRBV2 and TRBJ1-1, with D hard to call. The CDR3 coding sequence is TGTGCCAGCAGTGAGGAGGTTATTATGAACACTGAAGCTTTCTTT. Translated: CASSEEVIMNTEAFF.